This is a list of T cell receptor beta chains from one sample in a study of shared clonotypes between healthy human individuals. Clones were read by immunoSEQ multiplex PCR, and TCRdb kept only the in-frame ones, dropping some. The sample includes hundreds of thousands of clones, approximately 96% of them seen just once. The sequenced material came from naive CD8+ T cells sorted from blood. These receptors were taken from a young woman in good health. The CDR3 runs from the conserved cysteine through the conserved F or W. Each record gives: J gene, V gene, clone size, D gene, CDR3 DNA, CDR3 protein. A D gene is named only where the DNA matches it firmly. Clone size is given for some rows only: seen once, a few or many times, or a class if the clone is expanded.

TRBJ2-2,TRBV15,-,-,TGTGCCACCAGCAGTGGCTGGATCACCGGGGAGCTGTTTTTT,CATSSGWITGELFF
TRBJ2-1,TRBV9,-,TRBD2,TGTGCCAGCAGCACCACGACTAGCGGGAGAACCTACAATGAGCAGTTCTTC,CASSTTTSGRTYNEQFF
TRBJ2-7,TRBV6-1,-,-,TGTGCCAGCAGTGAAGTGGCGACCGGTTACGAGCAGTACTTC,CASSEVATGYEQYF
TRBJ1-1,TRBV5-6,-,-,TGTGCCAGCAGCCAAATGGGAGGGAACACTGAAGCTTTCTTT,CASSQMGGNTEAFF
TRBJ1-2,TRBV7-8,-,-,TGTGCCAGCAGCACCCGGACCCTACGGGACTATGGCTACACCTTC,CASSTRTLRDYGYTF
TRBJ2-7,TRBV19,-,-,TGTGCCAGTAGTACGCGACAGTCCTACGAGCAGTACTTC,CASSTRQSYEQYF
TRBJ2-1,TRBV15,-,TRBD2,TGTGCCACCACCAGACCCGGACTAGGTGAGCAGTTCTTC,CATTRPGLGEQFF
TRBJ2-7,TRBV27,-,-,TGTGCCAGCAGTTTATCAGGGGGCTCCTACGAGCAGTACTTC,CASSLSGGSYEQYF
TRBJ1-3,TRBV5-4,-,-,TGTGCCAGCAGCTTGATGGGGGCAGGCGTCTCTGGAAACACCATATATTTT,CASSLMGAGVSGNTIYF
TRBJ2-1,TRBV6-5,-,TRBD1,TGTGCCAGCAGTTACGGGCAGGGGGCGAGTGAGCAGTTCTTC,CASSYGQGASEQFF
TRBJ2-7,TRBV6-5,-,-,TGTGCCAGCAGTTACGACACATCCTACGAGCAGTACTTC,CASSYDTSYEQYF
TRBJ2-7,TRBV5-1,-,-,TGCGCCAGCAGCTTGGACCAGGGCACCTACGAGCAGTACTTC,CASSLDQGTYEQYF
TRBJ2-1,TRBV11-2,-,-,TGTGCCAGTTCGGCATGGGGGGATGAGCAGTTCTTC,CASSAWGDEQFF
TRBJ2-2,TRBV7-8,-,-,TGTGCCAGCAGCTCAACCGGGAATAGCTGGTCCGGGGAGCTGTTTTTT,CASSSTGNSWSGELFF
TRBJ1-3,TRBV9,few,-,TGTGCCAGCAGGGGACCGAACTCTGGAAACACCATATATTTT,CASRGPNSGNTIYF
TRBJ2-7,TRBV27,-,-,TGTGCCAGCAGCCCACTAAGCTCCTACGAGCAGTACTTC,CASSPLSSYEQYF
TRBJ2-5,TRBV4-1,-,-,TGCGCCAGCAGCCAAGTTCCGGCGGGAGAGACCCAGTACTTC,CASSQVPAGETQYF
TRBJ1-1,TRBV6-5,-,-,TGTGCCGGTCAGACTGGCGCTGAAGCTTTCTTT,CAGQTGAEAFF
TRBJ2-5,TRBV28,-,TRBD2,TGTGCCAGCAGTTTCGCGGGGGGCTGGGCGGAGACCCAGTACTTC,CASSFAGGWAETQYF
TRBJ2-7,TRBV6-1,-,-,TGTGCCAGCAGTGAACGGGGGTACTACGAGCAGTACTTC,CASSERGYYEQYF
TRBJ2-7,TRBV11-1,-,-,TGTGCCAGCAGGATCGGCCCCCACGAGCAGTACTTC,CASRIGPHEQYF
TRBJ2-7,TRBV28,-,TRBD1,TGTGCCAGCAGTTTTGATACGCTGACAGGGGGCTACGAGCAGTACTTC,CASSFDTLTGGYEQYF
TRBJ2-3,TRBV29-1,-,-,TGCAGCGTTGCCGATAGCACAGATACGCAGTATTTT,CSVADSTDTQYF
TRBJ1-1,TRBV28,few,-,TGTGCCAGCAGTTGGGGCACTGAAGCTTTCTTT,CASSWGTEAFF
TRBJ2-5,TRBV4-2,-,-,TGTGCCAGCAGCCAAGACAGGGAAGAGACCCAGTACTTC,CASSQDREETQYF
TRBJ1-2,TRBV27,-,TRBD1,TGTGCCAGCAGGCCAGGGGGCGCGGGCTATGGCTACACCTTC,CASRPGGAGYGYTF
TRBJ2-7,TRBV30,-,TRBD1,TGTGCCTGGAGCACCGGGACAGGGGATCACGAGCAGTACTTC,CAWSTGTGDHEQYF
TRBJ1-3,TRBV7-9,-,-,TGTGCCAGCAGCTCTCGGGCAGCTTATCGCTCTGGAAACACCATATATTTT,CASSSRAAYRSGNTIYF
TRBJ2-1,TRBV5-1,-,-,TGCGCCAGCAGCTTGGCTCGGGGCAATGAGCAGTTCTTC,CASSLARGNEQFF
TRBJ2-7,TRBV19,-,TRBD1,TGTGCCAGTAGTCTTTCGGGGACAGGGTCCTACGAGCAGTACTTC,CASSLSGTGSYEQYF
TRBJ1-5,TRBV5-6,-,-,TGTGCCAGCAGCTTAGGCAATCAGCCCCAGCATTTT,CASSLGNQPQHF
TRBJ2-2,TRBV27,-,TRBD2,TGTGCCAGCAGTGTAGCGGGAGAGGGCACCGGGGAGCTGTTTTTT,CASSVAGEGTGELFF
TRBJ2-4,TRBV27,-,-,TGTGCCAGCAGTTACAGTGGCCCCAAAAACATTCAGTACTTC,CASSYSGPKNIQYF
TRBJ2-5,TRBV30,-,-,TGTGCCTGGAGTTTTGGATACCGCTTCTCGGGAGAGACCCAGTACTTC,CAWSFGYRFSGETQYF
TRBJ1-1,TRBV28,few,-,TGTGCCAGCAGTTTTGGGTTAGAAGCTTTCTTT,CASSFGLEAFF
TRBJ1-2,TRBV6-5,-,-,TGTGCCAGCAGTTCCCACCGGGAGGGCGGCTATGGCTACACCTTC,CASSSHREGGYGYTF
TRBJ2-7,TRBV5-6,once,TRBD1,TGTGCCAGCAGCTGGGACAGGGGGGCCTCCTACGAGCAGTACTTC,CASSWDRGASYEQYF
TRBJ2-5,TRBV13,-,TRBD1,TGTGCCAGCAACTTCAGGACAGGGGGGGAGACCCAGTACTTC,CASNFRTGGETQYF
TRBJ2-7,TRBV9,-,-,TGTGCCAGCAGCGCCGTACAGGTGCTGGGGGAGCAGTACTTC,CASSAVQVLGEQYF
TRBJ2-3,TRBV4-1,-,TRBD2,TGCGCCAGCAGCCAAGTTAGCGGGACAGATACGCAGTATTTT,CASSQVSGTDTQYF
TRBJ2-7,TRBV4-1,-,-,TGCGCCAGCAGCCAAGATCCAGGCAGGAGCTCCTACGAGCAGTACTTC,CASSQDPGRSSYEQYF
TRBJ2-1,TRBV5-4,-,TRBD2,TGTGCCAGCAGCCCACGGGAGGGCACGTACAATGAGCAGTTCTTC,CASSPREGTYNEQFF